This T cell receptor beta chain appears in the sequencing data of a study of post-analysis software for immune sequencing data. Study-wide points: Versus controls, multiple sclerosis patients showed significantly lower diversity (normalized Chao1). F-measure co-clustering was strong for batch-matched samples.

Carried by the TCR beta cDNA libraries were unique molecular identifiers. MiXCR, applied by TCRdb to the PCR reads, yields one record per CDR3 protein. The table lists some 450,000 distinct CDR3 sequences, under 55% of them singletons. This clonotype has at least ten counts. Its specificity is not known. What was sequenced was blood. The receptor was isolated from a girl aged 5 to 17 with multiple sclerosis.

Written as DNA, the CDR3 is TGCAGTGCTAGACTCCCGGGGACTTCGCAAAGGGACTACGAGCAGTACTTC. It is translated as CSARLPGTSQRDYEQYF. The chain combines TRBV20-1 with TRBJ2-7; TRBD2 is a possible D gene (6 bases). In germline, CDR1 is DFQATT, CDR2 SNEGSKA (reference sequence). The CDR3 is made up of 17 amino acids. Trimming took 2 bases from V and 3 from J, leaving 23 bases between them.